Listed below are T cell receptor beta chains from one sample, sequenced in a study of CD4 and CD8 cells across lung adenocarcinoma regions. TCRdb reprocessed the PCR reads via MiXCR and lists one record per CDR3 protein. The data hold 4,500 to 6,000 distinct CDR3 sequences, with 55% to 70% observed a single time. The material sequenced was CD4+ T cells from the center of a lung tumor. The receptor set was obtained from a male donor with lung adenocarcinoma. The CD4 and CD8 labels of this study may be unreliable. The CDR3 runs from the conserved cysteine through the conserved F or W. A D gene is named only where the DNA matches it firmly. The listing skips clone size in some rows; elsewhere it reads once, few, many or a size class.

V gene	J gene	clone size	D gene	CDR3 protein	CDR3 DNA
TRBV6-8	TRBJ2-3	NA	NA	CVKAVSTDAQYF	TGCGTCAAGGCTGTAAGCACAGATGCGCAGTACTTT
TRBV27	TRBJ2-3	NA	NA	CASSFGGGPTDTQYF	TGTGCCAGCAGTTTCGGGGGAGGTCCCACAGATACGCAGTATTTT
TRBV11-3	TRBJ2-1	NA	TRBD2	CASSLGAGDLTRFF	TGTGCCAGCAGCTTAGGGGCGGGAGACCTGACCCGGTTCTTC
TRBV7-8	TRBJ2-1	few	NA	CASSLGVGTPWVF	TGTGCCAGCAGCTTAGGGGTCGGGACCCCATGGGTCTTC
TRBV12-3/TRBV12-4	TRBJ2-1	NA	NA	CASSQRVGSYNEQFF	TGTGCCAGCAGTCAAAGGGTCGGCTCCTACAATGAGCAGTTCTTC
TRBV6-1	TRBJ2-2	few	TRBD2	CATNIAGAAGELFF	TGTGCCACCAATATAGCGGGAGCGGCCGGGGAGCTGTTTTTT
TRBV6-1	TRBJ2-7	few	TRBD2	CASRDSGSPPYEQYF	TGTGCCAGCAGGGATAGCGGGAGTCCCCCCTACGAGCAGTACTTC
TRBV6-1	TRBJ1-2	NA	NA	CASSRGFETEDFF	TGTGCCAGCAGTCGAGGGTTTGAGACTGAAGATTTCTTC
TRBV6-5	TRBJ2-7	NA	TRBD1	CASSYGDRGQEAQYF	TGTGCCAGCAGTTACGGTGACAGGGGGCAAGAGGCGCAGTACTTC
TRBV6-1	TRBJ2-1	NA	TRBD2	CASRGRGLAGPNSYNEQFF	TGTGCCAGCAGAGGAAGGGGACTAGCGGGCCCTAACTCCTACAATGAGCAGTTCTTC
TRBV6-1	TRBJ1-1	medium-sized	NA	CASSPQGQETFF	TGTGCCAGCAGTCCTCAGGGGCAGGAAACTTTCTTT
TRBV10-2	TRBJ2-5	NA	NA	CASGLQETQYF	TGCGCCAGCGGCCTGCAGGAGACCCAGTACTTC
TRBV25-1	TRBJ2-4	NA	NA	CANSESLANIQYF	TGTGCCAACAGTGAGTCGCTAGCTAACATTCAGTACTTC
TRBV7-7	TRBJ2-3	NA	TRBD2	CGSGGREGDTQYF	TGTGGTAGCGGGGGCAGAGAGGGAGATACCCAGTATTTT
TRBV11-1	TRBJ2-1	NA	TRBD1	CASSLDRHNEQFF	TGTGCCAGCAGCTTGGACAGGCACAATGAGCAGTTCTTC
TRBV6-1	TRBJ2-1	NA	NA	CASNFQEGSYNEQFF	TGTGCCAGCAACTTCCAAGAGGGATCCTACAATGAGCAGTTCTTC
TRBV6-1	TRBJ2-5	medium-sized	NA	CASRTSTGETQYF	TGTGCCAGCAGGACTAGCACAGGGGAGACCCAGTACTTC
TRBV6-5	TRBJ2-2	large	NA	CASSTTGTYTGELFF	TGTGCCAGCAGTACTACCGGGACTTATACCGGGGAGCTGTTTTTT
TRBV11-2	TRBJ2-1	NA	NA	CASSARTDSTYNEQFF	TGTGCCAGCAGCGCACGGACAGATTCTACCTACAATGAGCAGTTCTTC
TRBV7-7	TRBJ2-2	once	TRBD2	CASSLDRGTNTREQFF	TGTGCTAGCAGCTTAGACCGCGGGACTAACACGAGGGAGCAGTTTTTT
TRBV10-1	TRBJ2-4	once	NA	CASGPGLGATNIQYF	TGCGCCAGCGGACCGGGGCTGGGAGCCACAAACATTCAGTACTTT
TRBV7-6	TRBJ2-1	NA	NA	CAHSLENNGEQFF	TGTGCCCACAGCTTAGAGAACAACGGGGAGCAGTTCTTC
TRBV6-2/TRBV6-3	TRBJ1-6	NA	NA	CASSYISQGTYNSPLHF	TGTGCCAGCAGTTACATCTCGCAGGGCACCTATAATTCACCCCTCCACTTT
TRBV6-5	TRBJ2-3	NA	NA	CAVSYLGAKDTQYF	TGTGCCGTCAGTTACCTGGGCGCCAAAGATACGCAGTATTTC
TRBV6-5	TRBJ2-2	NA	NA	CASSYSYAPGRWNTGELFF	TGTGCCAGCAGTTACTCTTATGCTCCCGGGAGATGGAACACCGGGGAGCTGTTTTTT
TRBV4-1	TRBJ1-1	NA	NA	CASSRYRENTEAFF	TGCGCCAGCAGCCGCTATAGGGAGAACACTGAAGCTTTCTTT
TRBV28	TRBJ2-7	NA	TRBD1	CASSPGGLSSYEQYF	TGTGCCAGCAGTCCAGGGGGTCTTAGCTCCTACGAGCAGTACTTC
TRBV6-1	TRBJ2-2	NA	TRBD2	CASSLSGSVTGELFF	TGTGCCAGCAGCCTTAGCGGGAGTGTCACCGGGGAGCTGTTTTTT
TRBV6-1	TRBJ2-7	few	NA	CASKTGTFYEQYF	TGTGCCAGCAAGACAGGCACCTTCTACGAGCAGTACTTC
TRBV6-1	TRBJ2-3	NA	TRBD2	CASRMERGINTDTQYF	TGTGCCAGCAGGATGGAGCGGGGAATTAACACAGATACGCAGTATTTT
TRBV6-1	TRBJ1-3	few	NA	CASRTTAASGNTIYF	TGTGCCAGCAGAACAACTGCGGCGTCTGGAAACACCATATATTTT
TRBV25-1	TRBJ2-4	NA	TRBD2	CASSAAGGWAKDTQYF	TGTGCCAGCAGTGCCGCGGGGGGGTGGGCTAAAGACACGCAGTACTTC